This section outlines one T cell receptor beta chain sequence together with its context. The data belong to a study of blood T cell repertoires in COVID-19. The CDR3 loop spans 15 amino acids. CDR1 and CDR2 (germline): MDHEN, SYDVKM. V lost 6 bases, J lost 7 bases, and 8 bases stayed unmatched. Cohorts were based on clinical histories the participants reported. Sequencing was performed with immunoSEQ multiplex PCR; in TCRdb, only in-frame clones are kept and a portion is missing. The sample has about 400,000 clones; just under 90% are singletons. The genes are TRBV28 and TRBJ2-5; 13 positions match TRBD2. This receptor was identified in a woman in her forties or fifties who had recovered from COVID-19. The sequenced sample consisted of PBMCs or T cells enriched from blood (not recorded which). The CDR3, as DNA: TGTGCCAGCAGCTTAACTAGCGGGGGGGCCGGGACCCAGTACTTC. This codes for CASSLTSGGAGTQYF.